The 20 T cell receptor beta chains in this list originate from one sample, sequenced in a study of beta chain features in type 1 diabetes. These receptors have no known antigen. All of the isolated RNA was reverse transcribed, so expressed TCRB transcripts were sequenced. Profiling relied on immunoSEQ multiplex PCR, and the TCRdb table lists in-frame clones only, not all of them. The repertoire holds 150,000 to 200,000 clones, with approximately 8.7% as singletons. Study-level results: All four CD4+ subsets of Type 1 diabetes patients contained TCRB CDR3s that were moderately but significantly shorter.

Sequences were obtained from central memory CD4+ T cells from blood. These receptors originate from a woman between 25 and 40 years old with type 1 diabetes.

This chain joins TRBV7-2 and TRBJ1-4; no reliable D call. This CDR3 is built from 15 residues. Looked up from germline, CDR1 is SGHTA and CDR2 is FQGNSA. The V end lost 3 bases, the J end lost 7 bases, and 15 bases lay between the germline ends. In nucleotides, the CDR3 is TGTGCCAGCAGCTTGCGTGCGGGTTCGGGTGAAAAACTGTTTTTT. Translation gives CASSLRAGSGEKLFF. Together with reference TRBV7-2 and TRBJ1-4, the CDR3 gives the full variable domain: GAGVSQSPSNKVTEKGKDVELRCDPISGHTALYWYRQSLGQGLEFLIYFQGNSAPDKSGLPSDRFSAERTGGSVSTLTIQRTQQEDSAVYLCASSLRAGSGEKLFFGSGTQLSVL.

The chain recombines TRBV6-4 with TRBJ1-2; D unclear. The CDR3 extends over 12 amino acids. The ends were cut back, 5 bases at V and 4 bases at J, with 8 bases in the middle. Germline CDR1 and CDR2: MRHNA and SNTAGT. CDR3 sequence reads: CASSLQSYGYTF. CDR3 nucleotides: TGTGCCAGCAGTTTACAGTCCTATGGCTACACCTTC.

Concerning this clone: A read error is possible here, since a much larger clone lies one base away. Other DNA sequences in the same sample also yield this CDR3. The CDR3 DNA reads as TGCGCCAGCAGCCAAGTTCCAAGGGGGAACACTGAAGCTTTCTTT. This sequence encodes CASSQVPRGNTEAFF. The V call is TRBV4-3, the J call TRBJ1-1; possible D gene TRBD1, 5 bases. Trimming removed 1 base at V and 1 base at J, with 10 bases between. Germline V gene data show CDR1 as LGHNA and CDR2 as YSLEER. CDR3 length: 15 amino acids.

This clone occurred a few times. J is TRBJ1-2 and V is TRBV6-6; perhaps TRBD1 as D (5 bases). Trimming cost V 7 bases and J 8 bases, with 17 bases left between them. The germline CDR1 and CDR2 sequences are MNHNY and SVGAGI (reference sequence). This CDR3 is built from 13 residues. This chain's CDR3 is CASNPDRTGGYTF. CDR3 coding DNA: TGTGCCAGCAACCCCGACAGAACTGGCGGCTACACCTTC.

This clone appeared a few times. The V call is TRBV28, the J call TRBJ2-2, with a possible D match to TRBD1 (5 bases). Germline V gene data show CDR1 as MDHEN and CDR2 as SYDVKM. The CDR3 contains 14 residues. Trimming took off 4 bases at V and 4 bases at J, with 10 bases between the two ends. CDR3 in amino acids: CASSSLTVTGELFF. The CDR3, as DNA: TGTGCCAGCAGTTCGTTGACAGTCACCGGGGAGCTGTTTTTT.

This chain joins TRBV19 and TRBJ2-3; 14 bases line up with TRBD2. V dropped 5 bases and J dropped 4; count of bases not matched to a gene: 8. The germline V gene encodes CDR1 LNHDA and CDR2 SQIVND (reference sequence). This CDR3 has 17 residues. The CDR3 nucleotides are TGTGCCAGTAGTTCGGGACTAGCGGGAGCTAGCGCAGATACGCAGTATTTT. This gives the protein CASSSGLAGASADTQYF. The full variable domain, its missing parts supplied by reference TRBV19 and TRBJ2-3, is DGGITQSPKYLFRKEGQNVTLSCEQNLNHDAMYWYRQDPGQGLRLIYYSQIVNDFQKGDIAEGYSVSREKKESFPLTVTSAQKNPTAFYLCASSSGLAGASADTQYFGPGTRLTVL.

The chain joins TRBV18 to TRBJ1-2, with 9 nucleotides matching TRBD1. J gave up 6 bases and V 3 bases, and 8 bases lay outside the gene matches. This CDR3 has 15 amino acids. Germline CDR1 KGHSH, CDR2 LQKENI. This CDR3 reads CASSPGTGHVDGYTF. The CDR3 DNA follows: TGTGCCAGCTCACCTGGGACAGGGCATGTAGATGGCTACACCTTC.

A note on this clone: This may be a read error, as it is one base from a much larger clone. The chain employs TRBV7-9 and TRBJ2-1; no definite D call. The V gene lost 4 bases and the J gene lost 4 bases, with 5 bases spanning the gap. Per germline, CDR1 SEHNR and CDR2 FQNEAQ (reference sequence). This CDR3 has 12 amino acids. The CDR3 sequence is CASSYSYNEQFF. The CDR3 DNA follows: TGTGCCAGCAGCTACAGTTACAATGAGCAGTTCTTC.

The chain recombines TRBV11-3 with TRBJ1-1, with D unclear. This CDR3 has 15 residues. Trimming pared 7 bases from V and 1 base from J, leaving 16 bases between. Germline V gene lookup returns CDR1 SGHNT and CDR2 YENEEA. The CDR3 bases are TGTGCCAGCACCTCTAGCTCATATGGGAACACTGAAGCTTTCTTT. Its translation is CASTSSSYGNTEAFF.

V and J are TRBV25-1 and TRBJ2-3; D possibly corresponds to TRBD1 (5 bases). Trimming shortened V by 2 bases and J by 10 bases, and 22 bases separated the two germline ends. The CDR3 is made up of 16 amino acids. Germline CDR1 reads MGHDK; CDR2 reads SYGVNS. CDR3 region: CASSEGVQDDLEAQYF. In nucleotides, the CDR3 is TGTGCCAGCAGTGAAGGCGTACAGGACGACCTTGAAGCGCAGTATTTT.

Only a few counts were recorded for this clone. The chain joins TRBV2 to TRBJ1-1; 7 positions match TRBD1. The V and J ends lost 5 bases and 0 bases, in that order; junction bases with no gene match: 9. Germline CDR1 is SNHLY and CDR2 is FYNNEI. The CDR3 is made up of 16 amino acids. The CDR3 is CASSPSTGTMNTEAFF. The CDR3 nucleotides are TGTGCCAGCAGTCCCTCGACAGGGACCATGAACACTGAAGCTTTCTTT.

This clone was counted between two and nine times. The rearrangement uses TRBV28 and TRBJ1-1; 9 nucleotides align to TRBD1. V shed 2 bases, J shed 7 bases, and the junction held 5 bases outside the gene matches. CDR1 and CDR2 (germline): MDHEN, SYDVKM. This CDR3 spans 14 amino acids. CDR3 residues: CASSLGQGRGEAFF. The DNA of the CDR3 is TGTGCCAGCAGTTTAGGACAGGGGCGCGGTGAAGCTTTCTTT. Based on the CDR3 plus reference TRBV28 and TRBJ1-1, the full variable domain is DVKVTQSSRYLVKRTGEKVFLECVQDMDHENMFWYRQDPGLGLRLIYFSYDVKMKEKGDIPEGYSVSREKKERFSLILESASTNQTSMYLCASSLGQGRGEAFFGQGTRLTVV.

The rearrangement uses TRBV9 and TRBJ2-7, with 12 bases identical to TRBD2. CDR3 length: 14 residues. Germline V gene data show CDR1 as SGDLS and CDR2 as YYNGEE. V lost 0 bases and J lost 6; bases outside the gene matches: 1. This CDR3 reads CASSVGLAGVEQYF. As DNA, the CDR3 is TGTGCCAGCAGCGTAGGACTAGCGGGAGTCGAGCAGTACTTC.

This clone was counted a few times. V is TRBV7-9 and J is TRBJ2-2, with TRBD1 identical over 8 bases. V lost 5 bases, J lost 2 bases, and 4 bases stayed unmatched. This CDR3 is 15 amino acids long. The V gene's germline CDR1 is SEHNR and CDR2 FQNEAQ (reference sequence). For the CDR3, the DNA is TGTGCCAGCAGCCAGGGGGCGCAAAACACCGGGGAGCTGTTTTTT. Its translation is CASSQGAQNTGELFF.

CDR3 sequence reads: CASSLVQGATEQYF. The CDR3 region has the DNA TGCGCCAGCAGCTTGGTGCAGGGGGCTACCGAGCAGTACTTC. The chain combines TRBV5-1 with TRBJ2-7, with 8 bases lining up with TRBD1. The germline gives CDR1 SGHRS, CDR2 YFSETQ. V was pared by 0 bases and J by 6 bases, with 5 bases of the junction left unmatched. This CDR3 has 14 residues.

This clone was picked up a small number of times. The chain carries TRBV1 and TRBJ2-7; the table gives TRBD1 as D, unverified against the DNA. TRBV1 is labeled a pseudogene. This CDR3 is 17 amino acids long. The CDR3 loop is CTSSPPGQGALVFEQYF. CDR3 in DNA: TGCACCAGCAGCCCTCCGGGACAGGGGGCGCTTGTTTTCGAGCAGTACTTC.

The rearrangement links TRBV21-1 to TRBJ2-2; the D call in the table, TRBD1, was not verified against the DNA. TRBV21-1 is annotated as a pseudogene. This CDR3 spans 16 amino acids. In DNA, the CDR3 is TGTGCCAGCAGCAAAGGGGACGACAGGCGAACTGGGGAGCTGTTTTTT. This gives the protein CASSKGDDRRTGELFF.

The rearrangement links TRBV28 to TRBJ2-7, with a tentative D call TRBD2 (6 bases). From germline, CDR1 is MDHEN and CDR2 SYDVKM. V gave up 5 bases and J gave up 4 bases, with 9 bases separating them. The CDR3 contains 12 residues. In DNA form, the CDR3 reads TGTGCCAGCAGTCCCCGGGGGTACGAGCAGTACTTC. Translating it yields CASSPRGYEQYF.

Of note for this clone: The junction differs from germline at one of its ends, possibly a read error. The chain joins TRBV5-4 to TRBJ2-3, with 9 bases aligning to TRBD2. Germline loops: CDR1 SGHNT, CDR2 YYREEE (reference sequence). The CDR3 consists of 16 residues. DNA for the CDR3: TGTGCCAGCAGCTTGGCCCCCGGGACTAGCAAAGATACGCAGTATTTT. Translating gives CASSLAPGTSKDTQYF.

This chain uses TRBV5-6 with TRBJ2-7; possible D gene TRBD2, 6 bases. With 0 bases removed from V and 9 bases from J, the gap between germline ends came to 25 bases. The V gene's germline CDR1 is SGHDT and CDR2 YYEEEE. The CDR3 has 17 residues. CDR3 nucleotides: TGTGCCAGCAGCTTGGGGCCGGGACTCAGCGAAGTACGAATGCAGTACTTC. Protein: CASSLGPGLSEVRMQYF.